This T cell receptor beta chain stems from a study of shared clonotypes between healthy human individuals. The CDR3 runs to 13 residues. V was clipped by 3 bases and J by 6 bases, with 12 bases between them. CDR1 and CDR2 (germline): MDHEN, SYDVKM. Produced via immunoSEQ multiplex PCR; TCRdb's table is partial and in-frame only. The sample has about 2.4 million clones; 80% to 95% are singletons. The V call is TRBV28, the J call TRBJ2-7, with D possibly being TRBD1 (6 bases). Sequences were obtained from naive CD4+ T cells from PBMCs. As to subset: CD45RA+ positively selected. This clonotype was obtained from a man aged 18-30 years in good health. Some clones in this sample may be carry-over from other donors' samples. In nucleotides, the CDR3 is TGTGCCAGCAGTTTGACCAGGGGAGCCGAGCAGTACTTC. Protein: CASSLTRGAEQYF.